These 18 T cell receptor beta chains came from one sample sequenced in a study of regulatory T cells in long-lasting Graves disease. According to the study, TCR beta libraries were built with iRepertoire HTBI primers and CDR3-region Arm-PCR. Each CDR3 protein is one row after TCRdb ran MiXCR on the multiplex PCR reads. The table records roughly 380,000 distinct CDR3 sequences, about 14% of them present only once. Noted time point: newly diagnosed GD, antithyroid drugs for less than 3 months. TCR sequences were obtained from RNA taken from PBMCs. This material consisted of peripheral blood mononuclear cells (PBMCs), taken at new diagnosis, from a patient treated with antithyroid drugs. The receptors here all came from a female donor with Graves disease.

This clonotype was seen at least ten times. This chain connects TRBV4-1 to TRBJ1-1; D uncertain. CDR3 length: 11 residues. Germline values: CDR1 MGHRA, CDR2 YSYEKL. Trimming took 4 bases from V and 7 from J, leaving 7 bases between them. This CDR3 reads CASSRQGEAFF. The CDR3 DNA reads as TGCGCCAGCAGCCGGCAAGGTGAAGCTTTCTTT.

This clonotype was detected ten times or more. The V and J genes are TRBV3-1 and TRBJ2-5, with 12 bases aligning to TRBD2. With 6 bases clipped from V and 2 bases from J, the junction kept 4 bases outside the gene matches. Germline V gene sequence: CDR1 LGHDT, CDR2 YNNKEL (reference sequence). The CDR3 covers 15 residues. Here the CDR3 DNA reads TGTGCCAGCAGGCCGCTAGCGGGAGGGCAAGAGACCCAGTACTTC. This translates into CASRPLAGGQETQYF.

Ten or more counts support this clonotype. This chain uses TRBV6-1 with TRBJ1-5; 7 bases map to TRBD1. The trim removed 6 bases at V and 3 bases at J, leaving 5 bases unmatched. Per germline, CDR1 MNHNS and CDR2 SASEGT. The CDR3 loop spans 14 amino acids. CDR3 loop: CASSPGQINQPQHF. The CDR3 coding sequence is TGTGCCAGCAGCCCGGGACAGATCAATCAGCCCCAGCATTTT.

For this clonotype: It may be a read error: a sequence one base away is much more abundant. This chain's CDR3 is CASGAGTGARETQFF. The CDR3 DNA is TGTGCTAGTGGTGCAGGGACAGGGGCCAGGGAGACCCAGTTCTTC. The chain carries TRBV12-5 and TRBJ2-1; TRBD1 agrees at 10 bases. The length of the CDR3 is 15 residues. The J segment lost 13 bases and the V segment lost 5 bases, leaving 14 bases of the junction unmatched. Germline V gene sequence: CDR1 LGHNT, CDR2 FRNRAP.

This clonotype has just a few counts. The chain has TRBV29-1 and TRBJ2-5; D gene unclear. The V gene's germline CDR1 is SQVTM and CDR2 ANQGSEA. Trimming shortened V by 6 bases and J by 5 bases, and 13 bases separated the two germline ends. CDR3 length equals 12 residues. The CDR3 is CSVPRAGETQYF. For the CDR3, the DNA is TGCAGCGTCCCTCGGGCCGGGGAGACCCAGTACTTC.

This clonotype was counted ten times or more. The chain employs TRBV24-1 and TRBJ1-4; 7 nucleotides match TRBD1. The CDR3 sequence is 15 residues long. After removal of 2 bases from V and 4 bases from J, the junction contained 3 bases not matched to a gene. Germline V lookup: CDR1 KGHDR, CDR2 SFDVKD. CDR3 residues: CATSDSTGFNEKLFF. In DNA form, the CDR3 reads TGTGCCACCAGTGATTCGACAGGGTTTAATGAAAAACTGTTTTTT.

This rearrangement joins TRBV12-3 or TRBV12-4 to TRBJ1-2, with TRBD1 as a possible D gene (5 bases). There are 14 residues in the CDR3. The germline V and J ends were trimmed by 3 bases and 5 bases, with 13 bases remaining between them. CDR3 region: CASSLAGMEYGYTF. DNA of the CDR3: TGTGCCAGCAGTTTGGCAGGGATGGAGTATGGCTACACCTTC.

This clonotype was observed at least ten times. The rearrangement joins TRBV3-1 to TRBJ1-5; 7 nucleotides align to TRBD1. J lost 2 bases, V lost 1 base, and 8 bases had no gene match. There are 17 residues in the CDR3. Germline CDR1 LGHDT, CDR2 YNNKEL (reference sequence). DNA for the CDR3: TGTGCCAGCAGCCAAGGTGCAGGGGGTTTCGGCAATCAGCCCCAGCATTTT. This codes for CASSQGAGGFGNQPQHF. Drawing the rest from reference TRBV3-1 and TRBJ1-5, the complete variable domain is DTAVSQTPKYLVTQMGNDKSIKCEQNLGHDTMYWYKQDSKKFLKIMFSYNNKELIINETVPNRFSPKSPDKAHLNLHINSLELGDSAVYFCASSQGAGGFGNQPQHFGDGTRLSIL.

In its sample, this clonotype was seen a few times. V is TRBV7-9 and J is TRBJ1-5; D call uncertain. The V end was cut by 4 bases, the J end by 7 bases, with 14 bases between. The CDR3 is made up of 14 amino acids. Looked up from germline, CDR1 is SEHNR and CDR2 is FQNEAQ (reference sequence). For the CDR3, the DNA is TGTGCCAGCAGCTCAGGCTTTGGAAGCCAGCCCCAGCATTTT. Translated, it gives CASSSGFGSQPQHF.

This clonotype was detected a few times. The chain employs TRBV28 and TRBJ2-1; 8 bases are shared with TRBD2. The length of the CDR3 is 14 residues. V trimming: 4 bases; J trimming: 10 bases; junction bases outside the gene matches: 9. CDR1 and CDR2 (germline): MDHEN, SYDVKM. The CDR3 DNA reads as TGTGCCAGCAGTTCCCCTAGCGGGCTCAGGGAGCAGTTCTTC. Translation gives CASSSPSGLREQFF.

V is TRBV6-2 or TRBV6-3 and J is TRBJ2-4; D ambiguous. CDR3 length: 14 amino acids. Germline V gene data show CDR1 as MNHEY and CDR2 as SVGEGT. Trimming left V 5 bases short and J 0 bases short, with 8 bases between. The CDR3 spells CASSDQRAKNIQYF. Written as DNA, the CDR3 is TGTGCCAGCAGTGATCAGAGAGCCAAAAACATTCAGTACTTC.

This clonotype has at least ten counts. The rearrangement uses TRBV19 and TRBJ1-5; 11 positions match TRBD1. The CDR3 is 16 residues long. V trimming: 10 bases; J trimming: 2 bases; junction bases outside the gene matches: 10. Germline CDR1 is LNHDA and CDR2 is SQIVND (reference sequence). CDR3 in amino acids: CATSGTGGSGNQPQHF. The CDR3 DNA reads TGTGCCACTAGCGGGACAGGGGGTTCGGGCAATCAGCCCCAGCATTTT.

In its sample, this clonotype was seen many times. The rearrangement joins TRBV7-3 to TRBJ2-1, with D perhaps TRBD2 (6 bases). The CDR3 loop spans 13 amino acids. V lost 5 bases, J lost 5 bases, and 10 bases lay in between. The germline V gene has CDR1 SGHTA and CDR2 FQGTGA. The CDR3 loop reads CASSLTSDNEQFF. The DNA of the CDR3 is TGTGCCAGCAGCCTGACTAGTGACAATGAGCAGTTCTTC.

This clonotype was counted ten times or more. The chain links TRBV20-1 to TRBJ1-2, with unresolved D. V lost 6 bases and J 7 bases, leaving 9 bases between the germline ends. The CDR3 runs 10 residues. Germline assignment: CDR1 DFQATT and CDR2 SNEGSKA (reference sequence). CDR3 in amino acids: CSAYDGGYTF. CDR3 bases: TGCAGTGCCTATGATGGTGGCTACACCTTC.

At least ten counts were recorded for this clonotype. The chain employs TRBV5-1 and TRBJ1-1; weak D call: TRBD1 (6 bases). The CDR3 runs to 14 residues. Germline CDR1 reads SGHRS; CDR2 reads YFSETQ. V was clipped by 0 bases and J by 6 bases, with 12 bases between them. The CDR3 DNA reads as TGCGCCAGCAGCTTGGAACGACAGGAGCCTGAAGCTTTCTTT. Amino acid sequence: CASSLERQEPEAFF.

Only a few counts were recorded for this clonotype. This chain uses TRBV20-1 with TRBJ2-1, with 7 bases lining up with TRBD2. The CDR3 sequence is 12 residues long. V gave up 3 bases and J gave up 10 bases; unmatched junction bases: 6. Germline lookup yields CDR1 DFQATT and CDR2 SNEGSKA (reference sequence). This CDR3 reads CSASWLAEEQFF. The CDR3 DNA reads TGCAGTGCTAGTTGGCTAGCGGAGGAGCAGTTCTTC.

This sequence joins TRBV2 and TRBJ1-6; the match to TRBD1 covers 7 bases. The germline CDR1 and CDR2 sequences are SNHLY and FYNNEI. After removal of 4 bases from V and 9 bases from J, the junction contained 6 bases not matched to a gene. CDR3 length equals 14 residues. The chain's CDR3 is CASSGGTVFSPLHF. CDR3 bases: TGTGCCAGCAGTGGAGGGACAGTGTTTTCACCCCTCCACTTT.

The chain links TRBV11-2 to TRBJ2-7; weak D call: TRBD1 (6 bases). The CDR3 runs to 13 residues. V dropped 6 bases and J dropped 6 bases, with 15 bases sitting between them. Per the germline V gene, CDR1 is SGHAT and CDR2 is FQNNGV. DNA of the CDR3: TGTGCCAGCAGGTCGAACAGGGTTGTCGAGCAGTACTTC. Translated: CASRSNRVVEQYF. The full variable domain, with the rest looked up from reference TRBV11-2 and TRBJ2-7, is EAGVAQSPRYKIIEKRQSVAFWCNPISGHATLYWYQQILGQGPKLLIQFQNNGVVDDSQLPKDRFSAERLKGVDSTLKIQPAKLEDSAVYLCASRSNRVVEQYFGPGTRLTVT.